This entry features one T cell receptor (beta chain) sequence. Its target antigen remains unknown. No base quality values were provided; no much bigger clone lies one nucleotide off. TCRbeta CDR3 regions were amplified from genomic DNA using the immunoSEQ Assay, a bias-controlled multiplex PCR. The authors processed their data as follows. The number of nucleated cells in each sample was estimated by amplification of reference gene primers within the assay. To quantify the absolute abundance of each unique TCRbeta CDR3 rearrangement, sequence reads were collapsed and filtered. Productive Simpson clonality was computed per sample as the square root of Simpson's diversity index over productive rearrangements. In TCRdb, the immuneACCESS table is reduced to in-frame sequences with V and J assigned. These tables do not hold every clone; where another copy was compared, an unresolved V gene accounts for under half, and the others remain unexplained. V and J calls and clone size follow that table, whereas D and trimming were derived from the DNA. Across this sample there are over 150,000 clones, with around 86% seen only once. Roughly 2.5% of the sample belongs to the ten largest clones.

Whole blood was collected in K2EDTA tubes by collaborating institutions according to the institutions' own protocols. For TCRbeta analysis, collaborators shipped samples as frozen whole blood, isolated PBMCs, or DNA extracted from either of those sample types. This entry comes from a study of blood T cell repertoires in COVID-19 (dated by TCRdb to about 2020). About the investigation overall: The collaborator samples originated in the United States, Italy and Spain and spanned the acute and convalescent phases of COVID-19. The prospective study material was composed of cDNA or gDNA derived from T cells, B-cell-depleted T cells, or PBMCs. Subjects who had been exposed to COVID-19, were actively infected with it, or had recovered from it provided the deeply sampled blood TCRbeta repertoires that made up the dataset. A freely available public database, intended as a resource for researchers studying the immune response to SARS-CoV-2, is where the repertoires were released. The samples were drawn from the first 160 participants of the ongoing ImmuneRACE study and from some 1,300 subjects provided by 6 global collaborators. Nearly every sample came with metadata listing a de-identified subject ID, COVID-19 status, age in years and sex. HLA class I and class II types, where available, came from metadata supplied by the sample provider rather than from assay-based typing.

Results the study describes overall, beyond this receptor: Clinical and demographic metadata were provided uncurated, with the amount varying by source and participant.

The CDR3 holds 16 amino acids from the cysteine to the phenylalanine. CDR3 DNA is the only sequence kept; it has 48 bases, read in frame from the first base. The germline V and J ends show losses of 5 bases and 4 bases respectively, and no gene match explains 11 bases of the junction. The germline V gene encodes CDR1 MGHRA and CDR2 YSYEKL. The clonotype comes from a man aged 35 to 55 with active or convalescent COVID-19. This receptor chain uses TRBV4-1 and TRBJ2-7, with 10 bases in between that match TRBD1. Sequences were obtained from peripheral blood. The DNA is as follows: TGCGCCAGCAGCAGGACAGGGGGTGATCCAGTTTACGAGCAGTACTTC. It codes for CASSRTGGDPVYEQYF.